This note documents a single TCR beta chain sequence. Its specificity is unknown. Researchers used 5'RACE with constant-segment primers to make TCR alpha and TCR beta cDNA libraries that carry sample barcodes and UMIs. TCRdb reanalysed the 5' RACE reads using MiXCR and keeps one entry per CDR3 protein. The repertoire consists of about 150,000 distinct CDR3 sequences, with under 30% occurring once and the leading ten covering approximately 25%. The source of the sample is a study of T-cell memory formation after mild COVID-19. Overall study findings and caveats: Clones that contracted clustered mainly in CM and EM if CD4+ and in EMRA if CD8+.

Trimming took off 5 bases at V and 5 bases at J, with 18 bases between the two ends. Germline CDR1 reads SQVTM; CDR2 reads ANQGSEA. This CDR3 comprises 14 residues. Sequenced input: PBMCs or a T cell subset sorted from them (not recorded which). This sequence joins TRBV29-1 and TRBJ2-5; weak D call: TRBD1 (7 bases). The clonotype originates from an adult woman who had mild COVID-19 (a few samples of this study predate the infection). Cell type and time point are not known. CDR3 in DNA: TGCAGCGTTTTCGGACAGGAAGGAGGGGAGACCCAGTACTTC. It translates to CSVFGQEGGETQYF.